The source of this TCR beta chain is a study of spatial heterogeneity in lung cancer. About the research overall: The count of detected beta-chain sequences consistently exceeded that of alpha-chain sequences. Study-wide results and limits: The authors estimated that approximately 6.3% of tumor T cells were covered for alpha chains and approximately 14% for beta chains. Counts of expanded intratumoral alpha and beta TCRs tracked tumor mutation counts.

By sample fraction, this clonotype is medium-sized. What it recognizes is unknown. The sample's time point: sample taken at primary tumor resection. Untreated early-stage non-small cell lung cancer patients, over 55 in total, were the donors. There are 14 residues in the CDR3. The germline V gene has CDR1 SEHNR and CDR2 FQNEAQ (reference sequence). Unmatched junction bases numbered 5, after V lost 8 bases and J lost 4 bases. A unique molecular identifier was attached to every TCR cDNA molecule. TCRdb reprocessed the 5' RACE reads with MiXCR, giving one entry per CDR3 protein. The sample shows under 9,500 distinct CDR3 sequences, 7.5% to 8.5% of them seen only once.

Sequencing was performed on lung tumor tissue, taken at surgery. The chain carries TRBV7-9 and TRBJ2-2; 9 bases match TRBD2. This receptor was obtained from a male donor with early-stage non-small cell lung cancer. CDR3 loop: CASGGGAGTGELFF. For the CDR3, the DNA is TGTGCCAGCGGCGGGGGGGCCGGCACCGGGGAGCTGTTTTTT.